This entry features one T cell receptor (beta chain) sequence. This entry comes from a study of blood T cell repertoires in COVID-19. Between the trimmed V and J ends, which lost 4 bases and 0 bases, there was a span of 8 bases. The CDR3 has 14 residues. In germline, CDR1 is SGDLS, CDR2 YYNGEE. In the source study's methods: Estimates of nucleated cell counts were drawn from the amplification of reference gene primers. Some clones are missing from TCRdb's copy, which holds only in-frame ones; the method was immunoSEQ multiplex PCR. D and trimming were read from the DNA, whereas the V and J calls and clone size are those reported in that table. The data show 200,000 to 250,000 clones, 80% to 90% seen once.

The genes are TRBV9 and TRBJ1-5; D ambiguous. The source of this sequence is a man aged 45-65 years with active or convalescent COVID-19. Sequencing was carried out using peripheral blood. For the CDR3, the DNA is TGTGCCAGCAGCTCCTCGGGTAGCAATCAGCCCCAGCATTTT. This codes for CASSSSGSNQPQHF.